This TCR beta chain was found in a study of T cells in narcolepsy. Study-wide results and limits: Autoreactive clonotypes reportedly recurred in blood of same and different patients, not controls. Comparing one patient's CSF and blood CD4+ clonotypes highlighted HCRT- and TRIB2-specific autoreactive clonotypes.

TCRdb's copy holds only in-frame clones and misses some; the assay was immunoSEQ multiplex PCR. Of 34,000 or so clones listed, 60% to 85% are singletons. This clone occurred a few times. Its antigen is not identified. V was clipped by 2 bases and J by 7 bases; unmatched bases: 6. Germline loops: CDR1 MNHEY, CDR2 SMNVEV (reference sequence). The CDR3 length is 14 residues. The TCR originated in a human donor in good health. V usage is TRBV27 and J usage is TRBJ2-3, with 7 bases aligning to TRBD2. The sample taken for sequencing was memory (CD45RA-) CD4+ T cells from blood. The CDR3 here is CASSLRAGLHTQYF. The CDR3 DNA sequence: TGTGCCAGCAGTTTAAGAGCGGGGTTACATACGCAGTATTTT.